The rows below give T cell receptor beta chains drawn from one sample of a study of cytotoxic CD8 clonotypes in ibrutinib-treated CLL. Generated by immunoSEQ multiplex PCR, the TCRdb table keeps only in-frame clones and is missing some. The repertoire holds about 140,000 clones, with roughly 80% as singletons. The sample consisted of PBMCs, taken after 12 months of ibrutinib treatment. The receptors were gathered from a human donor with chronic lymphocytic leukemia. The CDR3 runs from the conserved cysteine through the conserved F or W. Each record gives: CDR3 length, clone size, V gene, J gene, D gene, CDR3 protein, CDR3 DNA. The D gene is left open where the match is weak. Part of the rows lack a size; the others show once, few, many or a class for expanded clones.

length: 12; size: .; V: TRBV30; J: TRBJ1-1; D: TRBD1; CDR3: CAWRDRVPEAFF; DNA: TGTGCCTGGAGGGACAGGGTGCCTGAAGCTTTCTTT
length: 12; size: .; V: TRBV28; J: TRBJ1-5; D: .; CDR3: CASSLQGQPQHF; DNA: TGTGCCAGCAGTTTACAGGGTCAGCCCCAGCATTTT
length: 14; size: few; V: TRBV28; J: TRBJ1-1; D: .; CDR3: CASSLNQGNTEAFF; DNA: TGTGCCAGCAGTTTAAATCAGGGTAACACTGAAGCTTTCTTT
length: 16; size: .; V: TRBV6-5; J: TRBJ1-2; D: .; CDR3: CASSYSPGQWNYGYTF; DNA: TGTGCCAGCAGTTACTCGCCGGGACAATGGAACTATGGCTACACCTTC
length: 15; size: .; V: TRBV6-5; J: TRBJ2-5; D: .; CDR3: CASSYSGALTETQYF; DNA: TGTGCCAGCAGTTACTCGGGGGCTCTGACGGAGACCCAGTACTTC
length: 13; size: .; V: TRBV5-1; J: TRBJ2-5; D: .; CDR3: CASALRGQETQYF; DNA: TGCGCCAGCGCCTTGCGGGGCCAAGAGACCCAGTACTTC
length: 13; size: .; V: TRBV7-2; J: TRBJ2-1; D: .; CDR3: CASSFGTYNEQFF; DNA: TGTGCCAGCAGCTTTGGAACTTACAATGAGCAGTTCTTC
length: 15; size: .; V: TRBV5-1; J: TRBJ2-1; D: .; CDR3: CASNSRKSSYNEQFF; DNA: TGCGCCAGCAACTCTCGGAAGAGCTCCTACAATGAGCAGTTCTTC
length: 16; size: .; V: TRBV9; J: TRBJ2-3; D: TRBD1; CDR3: CASSVAAGGFTDTQYF; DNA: TGTGCCAGCAGCGTAGCGGCAGGGGGCTTTACAGATACGCAGTATTTT
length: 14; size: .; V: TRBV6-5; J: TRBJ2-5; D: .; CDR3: CASSYSMSGETQYF; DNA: TGTGCCAGCAGTTACTCGATGTCGGGAGAGACCCAGTACTTC
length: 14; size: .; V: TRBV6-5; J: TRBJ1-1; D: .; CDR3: CASRNQPRGTEAFF; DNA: TGTGCCAGCAGAAACCAACCGCGGGGCACTGAAGCTTTCTTT
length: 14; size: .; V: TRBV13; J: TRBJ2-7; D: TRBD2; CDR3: CASSRASGSAEQYF; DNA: TGTGCCAGCAGCCGGGCTAGCGGGAGTGCCGAGCAGTACTTC
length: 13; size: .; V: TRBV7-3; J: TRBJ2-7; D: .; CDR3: CASSRDGSYEQYF; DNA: TGTGCCAGCAGCCGGGATGGATCCTACGAGCAGTACTTC
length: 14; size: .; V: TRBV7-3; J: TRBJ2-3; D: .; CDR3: CASSLDSNTDTQYF; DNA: TGTGCCAGCAGCCTCGACAGCAACACAGATACGCAGTATTTT